A selection of T cell receptor beta chains follows, all from one sample in a study of blood T cell repertoires in COVID-19. TCRdb's copy holds only in-frame clones and misses some; the assay was immunoSEQ multiplex PCR. This table has 90,000 to 150,000 clones, about two thirds appearing once. Sequenced material: peripheral blood. The receptors stem from a human donor with acute or convalescent COVID-19. The donor label of this sample is uncertain. Each CDR3 is given with its conserved first and last residue. A D gene is named only where the DNA matches it firmly. Part of the rows lack a size; the others show once, few, many or a class for expanded clones.

clone_size	v_call	d_call	j_call	cdr3_aa	cdr3_nt
few	TRBV5-6	.	TRBJ1-2	CASSLGRNYGYTF	TGTGCCAGCAGCTTGGGCAGGAACTATGGCTACACCTTC
.	TRBV5-4	TRBD1	TRBJ1-1	CASRSTGGTEAFF	TGTGCCAGCAGAAGTACAGGGGGCACTGAAGCTTTCTTT
once	TRBV7-6	.	TRBJ1-1	CASSLASEAFF	TGTGCCAGCAGCTTAGCCTCTGAAGCTTTCTTT
.	TRBV7-2	.	TRBJ2-5	CASSFLLTGFGETQYF	TGTGCCAGCAGCTTCTTACTAACAGGTTTTGGGGAGACCCAGTACTTC
.	TRBV5-6	.	TRBJ1-1	CASSRLRTEAFF	TGTGCCAGCAGCCGACTTAGGACTGAAGCTTTCTTT
.	TRBV29-1	.	TRBJ1-1	CSARPTGNTEAFF	TGCAGCGCTAGACCGACAGGGAACACTGAAGCTTTCTTT
.	TRBV6-5	TRBD1	TRBJ1-4	CASSPTGGNEKLFF	TGTGCCAGCAGTCCTACAGGGGGGAACGAAAAACTGTTTTTT
.	TRBV24-1	.	TRBJ2-5	CATSEPTAGSQETQYF	TGTGCCACCAGTGAACCGACCGCAGGGTCCCAAGAGACCCAGTACTTC
.	TRBV29-1	TRBD1	TRBJ1-2	CSANDGQVSGYTF	TGCAGCGCCAACGATGGACAGGTATCTGGCTACACCTTC
.	TRBV18	.	TRBJ1-1	CASSPVGGSNTEAFF	TGTGCCAGCTCACCGGTTGGGGGGTCGAACACTGAAGCTTTCTTT
.	TRBV6-5	.	TRBJ1-1	CATTRTTEAFF	TGTGCCACCACAAGAACCACTGAAGCTTTCTTT
once	TRBV28	TRBD2	TRBJ2-4	CASSPGGASGGQRYIQYF	TGTGCCAGCAGCCCTGGGGGGGCTAGCGGGGGGCAAAGATACATTCAGTACTTC
.	TRBV28	TRBD1	TRBJ1-6	CASSTGAYVPSPLHF	TGTGCCAGCAGCACAGGGGCCTACGTTCCGTCACCCCTCCACTTT
few	TRBV2	TRBD1	TRBJ1-5	CASRGDRVTPYSNQPQHF	TGTGCCAGCAGGGGGGACAGGGTGACACCTTATAGCAATCAGCCCCAGCATTTT
.	TRBV27	TRBD1	TRBJ2-1	CASSPGQGISNEQFF	TGTGCCAGCAGTCCGGGACAGGGAATATCCAATGAGCAGTTCTTC
.	TRBV30	.	TRBJ2-7	CAWSVGQAPGNEQYF	TGTGCCTGGAGTGTAGGGCAGGCGCCGGGGAACGAGCAGTACTTC
.	TRBV5-1	.	TRBJ2-6	CASSRHRDSGANVLTF	TGCGCCAGCAGCCGCCACAGGGACTCTGGGGCCAACGTCCTGACTTTC
.	TRBV6-4	TRBD1	TRBJ2-3	CASSEGQGATDTQYF	TGTGCCAGCAGTGAAGGACAGGGGGCAACAGATACGCAGTATTTT
.	TRBV29-1	TRBD2	TRBJ2-1	CSVAVDWTSSYNEQFF	TGCAGCGTTGCTGTGGACTGGACTAGCTCCTACAATGAGCAGTTCTTC
few	TRBV5-5	TRBD1	TRBJ1-6	CASSSVTGGDSPLHF	TGTGCCAGCAGCTCCGTGACAGGGGGGGATTCACCCCTCCACTTT
.	TRBV19	.	TRBJ1-4	CASSIWRPTSEKLFF	TGTGCCAGTAGTATTTGGCGGCCAACGTCGGAAAAACTGTTTTTT
.	TRBV19	.	TRBJ1-2	CASSLQMIGGNYGYTF	TGTGCCAGTAGTCTGCAAATGATCGGGGGGAACTATGGCTACACCTTC
.	TRBV5-5	TRBD1	TRBJ1-2	CASSLGQGKDYGYTF	TGTGCCAGCAGCTTGGGACAGGGCAAGGACTATGGCTACACCTTC
.	TRBV14	.	TRBJ1-6	CASSQGTFWASSPLHF	TGTGCCAGCAGCCAAGGGACTTTCTGGGCATCTTCACCCCTCCACTTT
.	TRBV7-2	.	TRBJ2-3	CASSLYRVNTDTQYF	TGTGCCAGCAGCTTATATCGGGTGAACACAGATACGCAGTATTTT
few	TRBV5-1	TRBD1	TRBJ2-3	CASSTGGGTDTQYF	TGCGCCAGCAGCACAGGGGGCGGAACAGATACGCAGTATTTT
few	TRBV7-9	TRBD1	TRBJ1-5	CASSSTGINQPQHF	TGTGCCAGCAGCTCGACAGGGATCAATCAGCCCCAGCATTTT
.	TRBV5-5	TRBD1	TRBJ1-4	CASSSGQGREKLFF	TGTGCCAGCAGCTCGGGACAGGGGCGGGAAAAACTGTTTTTT
few	TRBV2	.	TRBJ2-7	CASRPAGAVYEQYF	TGTGCCAGCAGGCCGGCAGGGGCCGTCTACGAGCAGTACTTC
.	TRBV30	.	TRBJ2-7	CAWREPGRSYEQYF	TGTGCCTGGAGGGAACCAGGTCGATCCTACGAGCAGTACTTC
.	TRBV2	TRBD1	TRBJ1-1	CASSRQGSAEAFF	TGTGCCAGCAGCAGACAGGGGTCAGCTGAAGCTTTCTTT
.	TRBV7-2	TRBD1	TRBJ1-5	CASSLVGTGFGNQPQHF	TGTGCCAGCAGCTTAGTTGGGACAGGGTTTGGAAATCAGCCCCAGCATTTT
many	TRBV5-1	.	TRBJ2-7	CASSLVVSPYEQYF	TGCGCCAGCAGCTTGGTGGTCAGTCCCTACGAGCAGTACTTC
few	TRBV5-5	TRBD2	TRBJ2-3	CASSLAAGGRDTQYF	TGTGCCAGCAGCTTGGCGGCGGGGGGACGAGATACGCAGTATTTT
.	TRBV21-1	.	TRBJ2-6	CASSMVDQLYSGANVLTF	TGTGCCAGCAGCATGGTTGACCAACTATACTCTGGGGCCAACGTCCTGACTTTC
.	TRBV29-1	TRBD2	TRBJ2-1	CSVGDLRGGGEQFF	TGCAGCGTCGGGGATTTGCGGGGGGGCGGTGAGCAGTTCTTC
.	TRBV7-6	TRBD2	TRBJ2-3	CASSSSSGGASDTQYF	TGTGCCAGCAGCTCATCTAGCGGGGGGGCTTCCGATACGCAGTATTTT
.	TRBV9	.	TRBJ1-6	CASSASGNSPLHF	TGTGCCAGCAGCGCCTCAGGGAATTCACCCCTCCACTTT
once	TRBV30	.	TRBJ2-7	CAWRQGPYEQYF	TGTGCCTGGAGGCAGGGTCCCTACGAGCAGTACTTC
.	TRBV7-9	.	TRBJ1-6	CASSLAGLSTSSYNSPLHF	TGTGCCAGCAGCTTAGCGGGGCTGAGTACGAGCTCCTATAATTCACCCCTCCACTTT